Sequencing of this T cell receptor (beta chain) was carried out in a study of cytomegalovirus exposure and HLA in healthy donors. Findings and limits, study-wide: Relative to the roughly 690-donor mean, N-insertions were reportedly fewer in an Asian-associated ancestry cluster in a later analysis. For most TCR beta V segments, an earlier analysis put the productive rate at about 87% or about 30% of the time.

The CDR3 extends over 17 amino acids. Looked up from germline, CDR1 is SEHNR and CDR2 is FQNEAQ (reference sequence). V dropped 6 bases and J dropped 4; count of bases not matched to a gene: 13. Use of 60 Vbeta and 13 Jbeta primers characterized the PCR. Data came from immunoSEQ multiplex PCR; TCRdb stores just in-frame clones and leaves some out. The repertoire holds 110,000 to 150,000 clones, with 84% as singletons. Comment on this clone: Its antigen is currently unknown.

The chain couples TRBV7-9 to TRBJ2-1; 9 nucleotides line up with TRBD1. Sequencing used PBMCs. The sequence was obtained from a boy aged 2 to 10 in good health and CMV-seronegative. CDR3 amino acids: CASRHKDHGTGYNEQFF. The CDR3 nucleotides read TGTGCCAGCAGACATAAAGACCACGGGACAGGGTACAATGAGCAGTTCTTC.